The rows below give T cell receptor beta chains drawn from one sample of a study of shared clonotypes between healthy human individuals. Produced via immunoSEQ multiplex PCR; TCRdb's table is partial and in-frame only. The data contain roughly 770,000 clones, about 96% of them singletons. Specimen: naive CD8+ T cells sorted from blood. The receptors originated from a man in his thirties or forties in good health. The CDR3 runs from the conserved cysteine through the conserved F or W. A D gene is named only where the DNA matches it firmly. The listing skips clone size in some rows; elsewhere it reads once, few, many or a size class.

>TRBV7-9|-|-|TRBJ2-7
CASSLFGYEQYF
TGTGCCAGCAGCTTATTCGGGTACGAGCAGTACTTC
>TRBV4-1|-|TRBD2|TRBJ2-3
CASSQDWVGLEKGTQYF
TGCGCCAGCAGCCAAGATTGGGTGGGACTAGAAAAAGGTACGCAGTATTTT
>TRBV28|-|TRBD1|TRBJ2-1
CASSLSRDRTYNEQFF
TGTGCCAGCAGTTTATCCCGGGACAGGACATACAATGAGCAGTTCTTC
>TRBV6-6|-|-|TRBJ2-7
CASSYGTYEQYF
TGTGCCAGCAGTTACGGGACCTACGAGCAGTACTTC
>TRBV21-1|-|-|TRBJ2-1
CASSNIYNEQFF
TGTGCCAGCAGCAACATTTACAATGAGCAGTTCTTC
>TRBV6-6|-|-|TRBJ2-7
CASSYSTGGLQYF
TGTGCCAGCAGTTACTCGACCGGAGGCCTGCAGTACTTC
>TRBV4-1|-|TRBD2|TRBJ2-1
CASSQDVTSGGYNEQFF
TGCGCCAGCAGCCAGGATGTCACTAGCGGGGGGTACAATGAGCAGTTCTTC
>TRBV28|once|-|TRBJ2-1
CASKAGPSLYNEQFF
TGTGCCAGCAAGGCGGGACCTAGCCTCTACAATGAGCAGTTCTTC
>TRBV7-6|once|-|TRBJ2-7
CASSETYEQYF
TGTGCCAGCTCGGAGACCTACGAGCAGTACTTC
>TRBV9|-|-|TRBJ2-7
CASSVEEHYEQYF
TGTGCCAGCAGCGTAGAGGAACATTACGAGCAGTACTTC
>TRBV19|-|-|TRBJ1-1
CASSIGGNTEAFF
TGTGCCAGTAGTATAGGGGGGAACACTGAAGCTTTCTTT
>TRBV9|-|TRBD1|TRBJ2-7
CASSAWDSSYEQYF
TGTGCCAGCAGCGCCTGGGACAGTTCCTACGAGCAGTACTTC
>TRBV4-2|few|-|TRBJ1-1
CASSQERGSTEAFF
TGTGCCAGCAGCCAAGAACGGGGTAGCACTGAAGCTTTCTTT
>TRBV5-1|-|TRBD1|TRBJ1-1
CASSLAGTGEAFF
TGCGCCAGCAGCTTGGCCGGGACAGGGGAAGCTTTCTTT
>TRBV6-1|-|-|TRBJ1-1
CASSEVQLGPLGTEAFF
TGTGCCAGCAGTGAAGTCCAATTAGGGCCCCTAGGCACTGAAGCTTTCTTT
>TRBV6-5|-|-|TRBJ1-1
CASSYSSSRRTEAFF
TGTGCCAGCAGTTACTCGTCCTCCCGGAGGACTGAAGCTTTCTTT